A single sample gave rise to the 28 T cell receptor beta chains below, sequenced in a study of T cell repertoires in cytomegalovirus infection. These receptors' targets are unknown. Each CDR3 protein gets one entry after TCRdb re-called the reads with MiXCR. The table records around 540,000 distinct CDR3 sequences, around 35% of them present only once. The material sequenced was cultured PBMCs, taken from culture after CMV antigen stimulation. These receptors all come from a human donor in good health (CMV status not recorded). Some clones in this sample may be carry-over from other donors' samples.

The V call is TRBV28, the J call TRBJ1-5; D is unresolved. The V end was cut by 8 bases, the J end by 0 bases, with 23 bases between. The length of the CDR3 is 18 residues. Germline assignment: CDR1 MDHEN and CDR2 SYDVKM. CDR3 nucleotide sequence: TGTGCCAGCGTTCCCCCGAGCGGGAACAGATATAGCAATCAGCCCCAGCATTTT. Its protein product is CASVPPSGNRYSNQPQHF.

This clonotype was seen ten or more times. The rearrangement links TRBV7-2 to TRBJ2-5; 12 nucleotides align to TRBD2. J was trimmed by 5 bases and V by 8 bases; bases with no gene match: 9. Germline V gene data show CDR1 as SGHTA and CDR2 as FQGNSA. This CDR3 comprises 15 residues. CDR3 sequence (DNA): TGTGCCAGCCGCCTAGCGGGAGGGGGGGCGGAGACCCAGTACTTC. The encoded protein is CASRLAGGGAETQYF.

The V call is TRBV7-2, the J call TRBJ2-5, with 7 nucleotides matching TRBD2. In germline, CDR1 is SGHTA, CDR2 FQGNSA. The CDR3 sequence is 13 residues long. The V gene end was trimmed by 4 bases and the J gene end by 5 bases; junction bases not matched to a gene: 4. CDR3 coding DNA: TGTGCCAGCAGCTCAAGCGGGACGGAGACCCAGTACTTC. Residues: CASSSSGTETQYF.

Many counts were recorded for this clonotype. The V gene is TRBV7-2, the J gene TRBJ2-1, with D possibly matching TRBD1 (6 bases). Per germline, CDR1 SGHTA and CDR2 FQGNSA. CDR3 length: 15 residues. V lost 5 bases, J lost 5 bases, and 16 bases lay in between. Written as DNA, the CDR3 is TGTGCCAGCAGCCATGGGACACTAACCGACAATGAGCAGTTCTTC. Protein: CASSHGTLTDNEQFF.

The CDR3 coding sequence is TGTGCCAGCAGCTTTCCACAGGGACTAGCGGGACCAGATACGCAGTATTTT. Protein product: CASSFPQGLAGPDTQYF. The chain joins TRBV7-9 to TRBJ2-3, with TRBD2 matching over 13 bases. V was clipped by 3 bases and J by 4 bases; unmatched bases: 7. CDR1 is SEHNR, CDR2 FQNEAQ, per germline (reference sequence). The CDR3 consists of 17 residues.

This clonotype was recorded a few times. The chain combines TRBV6-2 or TRBV6-3 with TRBJ1-2; the D is unclear. This CDR3 has 10 amino acids. Trimming took off 6 bases at V and 4 bases at J, with 3 bases between the two ends. Germline CDR1 MNHEY, CDR2 SVGEGT. This chain's CDR3 is CASRSYGYTF. The CDR3 coding sequence is TGTGCCAGCAGATCCTATGGCTACACCTTC.

V gene TRBV29-1 combines with J gene TRBJ2-4; a weak D match, TRBD2 (6 bases). The CDR3 totals 11 residues. Germline V gene data show CDR1 as SQVTM and CDR2 as ANQGSEA. Between the trimmed V and J ends, which lost 2 bases and 9 bases, there was a span of 8 bases. Here the CDR3 reads CSVEFSGIQYF. The DNA for the CDR3 is TGCAGCGTTGAATTTAGCGGCATTCAGTACTTC.

The chain recombines TRBV6-2 or TRBV6-3 with TRBJ2-1, with TRBD1 identical over 11 bases. V lost 8 bases, J lost 2 bases, and 5 bases stayed unmatched. Germline lookup yields CDR1 MNHEY and CDR2 SVGEGT. CDR3 size: 15 residues. CDR3 region: CASGRTGGPYNEQFF. In DNA, the CDR3 is TGTGCCAGCGGGAGGACAGGGGGCCCCTACAATGAGCAGTTCTTC.

In this sample, this clonotype turned up a few times. The CDR3 coding sequence is TGTGCCTGGAGTGTAATCCGGACAGCCACATCCCCGACCGGCTACACCTTC. As protein: CAWSVIRTATSPTGYTF. The V call is TRBV30, the J call TRBJ1-2, with D perhaps TRBD1 (6 bases). The CDR3 totals 17 residues. Trimming took off 0 bases at V and 8 bases at J, with 25 bases between the two ends. Germline values: CDR1 GTSNPN, CDR2 SVGIG (reference sequence). Using reference TRBV30 and TRBJ1-2 for the parts outside the CDR3, the full variable domain is SQTIHQWPATLVQPVGSPLSLECTVEGTSNPNLYWYRQAAGRGLQLLFYSVGIGQISSEVPQNLSASRPQDRQFILSSKKLLLSDSGFYLCAWSVIRTATSPTGYTFGSGTRLTVV.

This clonotype was detected a few times. Written as DNA, the CDR3 is TGTGCCAGCAGTTACTCGGCCAGGGGGGTTGGCGGGAGCAGGTACGAGCAGTACTTC. As protein: CASSYSARGVGGSRYEQYF. The chain employs TRBV6-5 and TRBJ2-7; D may match TRBD1 or TRBD2 (7 bases each). V dropped 0 bases and J dropped 4 bases, with 25 bases sitting between them. This CDR3 has 19 residues. CDR1 is MNHEY, CDR2 SVGAGI, per germline.

The DNA for the CDR3 is TGTGCCAGCAGCCCCGGTGCGGGAACGAACACCGGGGAGCTGTTTTTT. The encoded protein is CASSPGAGTNTGELFF. V usage is TRBV11-3 and J usage is TRBJ2-2, with TRBD2 as a possible D gene (6 bases). The CDR3 contains 16 residues. Germline CDR1 is SGHNT and CDR2 is YENEEA. The V gene lost 5 bases and the J gene lost 0 bases, with 13 bases spanning the gap.

This clonotype appeared once. CDR3 amino acids: CASSRGSGSGNEQFF. The CDR3 DNA follows: TGTGCCAGCAGCAGGGGTAGCGGGAGTGGTAATGAGCAGTTCTTC. The rearrangement links TRBV7-4 to TRBJ2-1, with TRBD2 identical over 9 bases. The CDR3 is made up of 15 amino acids. Germline-derived CDR1 and CDR2 are SGHVT and SQSDAQ. Unmatched junction bases numbered 9, after V lost 5 bases and J lost 7 bases.

This chain uses TRBV29-1 with TRBJ2-2, with 8 bases identical to TRBD1. This CDR3 spans 12 amino acids. CDR1 and CDR2 from the germline V gene are SQVTM and ANQGSEA. The V and J ends lost 7 bases and 7 bases, in that order; junction bases with no gene match: 5. The CDR3 spells CSGTGFVGELFF. CDR3 sequence (DNA): TGCAGCGGGACAGGGTTTGTCGGGGAGCTGTTTTTT.

The V and J genes are TRBV11-2 and TRBJ2-1; 8 bases are shared with TRBD2. The CDR3 length is 15 residues. In germline, CDR1 is SGHAT, CDR2 FQNNGV. V lost 3 bases to trimming and J lost 9 bases; unmatched junction nucleotides: 10. The CDR3 DNA reads as TGTGCCAGCAGCTTGGCGGGAGGCACCTTAAGTGAGCAGTTCTTC. This codes for CASSLAGGTLSEQFF.

The genes are TRBV19 and TRBJ2-5, with TRBD2 matching over 9 bases. The CDR3 has 16 residues. The junction had 10 bases not matched to a gene; V was cut back by 3 bases and J by 5 bases. Per the germline V gene, CDR1 is LNHDA and CDR2 is SQIVND (reference sequence). The CDR3 bases are TGTGCCAGTAGTATTATCGCGGGAGGGCCCGGGGAGACCCAGTACTTC. Amino acids: CASSIIAGGPGETQYF.

The chain employs TRBV30 and TRBJ2-5; D is unresolved. Trimming cost V 2 bases and J 3 bases, with 10 bases left between them. Germline CDR1 GTSNPN, CDR2 SVGIG (reference sequence). This CDR3 is 13 amino acids long. CDR3 region: CAWSRTAKETQYF. As DNA, the CDR3 is TGTGCCTGGAGTCGGACGGCCAAAGAGACCCAGTACTTC. The full variable domain, completed using reference TRBV30 and TRBJ2-5, is SQTIHQWPATLVQPVGSPLSLECTVEGTSNPNLYWYRQAAGRGLQLLFYSVGIGQISSEVPQNLSASRPQDRQFILSSKKLLLSDSGFYLCAWSRTAKETQYFGPGTRLLVL.

This chain links TRBV28 with TRBJ2-3, with 10 bases that match TRBD2. Germline V gives CDR1 MDHEN, CDR2 SYDVKM. The length of the CDR3 is 16 residues. V was clipped by 6 bases and J by 5 bases; unmatched bases: 11. The CDR3 region is CASRPTSGETIDTQYF. CDR3 in DNA: TGTGCCAGCAGGCCAACTAGCGGGGAGACTATAGATACGCAGTATTTT.

This clonotype has a single count. V and J are TRBV12-3 or TRBV12-4 and TRBJ1-6; D is unclear. This CDR3 comprises 16 residues. The V end lost 3 bases, the J end lost 9 bases, and 18 bases lay between the germline ends. The CDR3 bases are TGTGCCAGCAGTTTTCTTTCTTTTCGGTTAGGTTCACCCCTCCACTTT. It specifies CASSFLSFRLGSPLHF.

The gene calls are TRBV19 and TRBJ2-1; D may be TRBD2 (5 bases). V lost 4 bases and J lost 9, with 16 bases in between. CDR1 and CDR2 (germline): LNHDA, SQIVND (reference sequence). CDR3 size: 14 residues. Here the CDR3 DNA reads TGTGCCAGTAGTAGGGCGCGGGTCTCCAGTGAGCAGTTCTTC. It specifies CASSRARVSSEQFF.

The gene calls are TRBV5-1 and TRBJ1-4, with TRBD1 identical over 11 bases. The germline CDR1 and CDR2 sequences are SGHRS and YFSETQ. The CDR3 has 16 amino acids. After removal of 1 base from V and 4 bases from J, the junction contained 3 bases not matched to a gene. The DNA of the CDR3 is TGCGCCAGCAGCTTGTTCGGGACAGGGGGTAATGAAAAACTGTTTTTT. The encoded protein is CASSLFGTGGNEKLFF.

This clonotype was counted a few times. At one of its ends the junction is not consistent with the germline gene, which may arise from a read error. This chain uses TRBV6-2 or TRBV6-3 with TRBJ2-5; 12 bases map to TRBD2. Germline-derived CDR1 and CDR2 are MNHEY and SVGEGT. CDR3 length: 13 amino acids. CDR3 DNA: TGTGCCAGCAGTTGGACTAGCGGGACCTCCCAGGACTTC. Protein sequence: CASSWTSGTSQDF.

The sample holds a few counts of this clonotype. The genes are TRBV11-2 and TRBJ2-2; D tentatively fits TRBD1 or TRBD2 (5 bases each). The germline V gene encodes CDR1 SGHAT and CDR2 FQNNGV. V was trimmed by 6 bases and J by 1 base, leaving 18 bases between them. The CDR3 length is 17 residues. The CDR3 here is CASSTEGWGRNTGELFF. In DNA form, the CDR3 reads TGTGCCAGCAGTACCGAGGGTTGGGGCAGGAACACCGGGGAGCTGTTTTTT.

A few counts support this clonotype. V gene TRBV20-1 combines with J gene TRBJ1-1; D gene uncertain. With 3 bases removed from V and 1 base from J, the gap between germline ends came to 9 bases. Germline V gives CDR1 DFQATT, CDR2 SNEGSKA (reference sequence). The CDR3 totals 13 residues. The CDR3 here is CSASPSGNTEAFF. The CDR3, as DNA: TGCAGTGCTAGCCCCTCGGGGAACACTGAAGCTTTCTTT.

This clonotype was found a few times. The chain uses TRBV23-1 and TRBJ2-7; D tentatively reads TRBD1 or TRBD2 (6 bases each). TRBV23-1 counts as an open reading frame of uncertain function. The CDR3 is 22 residues long. Trimming stripped 6 bases from V and 0 bases from J, with 36 bases between. CDR3 nucleotides: TGCGCCAGCAGACTAACACCCCGGGGGCCGGGGCCAAACCCAAATATCTCCTACGAGCAGTACGTC. It yields the protein CASRLTPRGPGPNPNISYEQYV.

This clonotype was seen a handful of times. The CDR3 sequence: CASSLGQNRASNEKLFF. In DNA, the CDR3 is TGTGCCAGCAGCTTAGGACAGAACCGAGCTTCTAATGAAAAACTGTTTTTT. The gene calls are TRBV7-8 and TRBJ1-4; a possible D gene is TRBD1 (5 bases). Germline values: CDR1 SGHVS, CDR2 FQNEAQ. Trimming pared 1 base from V and 3 bases from J, leaving 15 bases between. CDR3 length: 17 amino acids.

The chain combines TRBV24-1 with TRBJ2-3; D is possibly TRBD2 (5 bases). The length of the CDR3 is 16 residues. Trimming shortened V by 3 bases and J by 0 bases, and 12 bases separated the two germline ends. From germline, CDR1 is KGHDR and CDR2 SFDVKD. In nucleotides, the CDR3 is TGTGCCACCAGTGATCCCGGACTGGCTAGCACAGATACGCAGTATTTT. Its protein is CATSDPGLASTDTQYF.

This clonotype was recorded once. The chain carries TRBV10-3 and TRBJ2-7; D is ambiguous. V lost 3 bases and J lost 5, with 14 bases in between. The CDR3 contains 14 residues. CDR1 ENHRY and CDR2 SYGVKD come from the germline V gene. This chain's CDR3 is CAISDWLSPDEQYF. For the CDR3, the DNA is TGTGCCATCAGTGACTGGCTCTCCCCCGACGAGCAGTACTTC.

This clonotype came up many times. The CDR3 nucleotides are TGTGCCAGCAGCCAAACTAGCGGAGGTACCTACGAGCAGTACGTC. Protein product: CASSQTSGGTYEQYV. The chain joins TRBV7-8 to TRBJ2-7, with 8 nucleotides matching TRBD2. The CDR3 has 15 amino acids. Looked up from germline, CDR1 is SGHVS and CDR2 is FQNEAQ. V lost 5 bases and J lost 2; bases outside the gene matches: 8.